This TCR beta chain is from a study of CD8 T cells in Susac syndrome. The table lists this clonotype with a count of one. RNA totalling roughly 0.5 to 1 ug underwent reverse transcription with random hexamers. TCRdb called the immunoSEQ multiplex PCR reads again in MiXCR, with one record for every CDR3 protein. The sample yields some 200,000 distinct CDR3 sequences, around 96% seen once. Germline CDR1 reads MNHNS; CDR2 reads SASEGT. Trimming took off 6 bases at V and 6 bases at J, with 8 bases between the two ends. The CDR3 has 11 amino acids. Sample: CD4+ T cells from PBMCs. The origin of this receptor is a human donor with multiple sclerosis. The V call is TRBV6-1, the J call TRBJ1-1; D not resolved. In DNA, the CDR3 is TGTGCCAGCAGAGAATTGGCTGAAGCTTTCTTT. This codes for CASRELAEAFF.